The 20 T cell receptor beta chains in this list originate from one sample, sequenced in a study of T cells after yellow fever vaccination. TCRdb ran MiXCR on the 5' RACE reads and lists one entry per CDR3 protein. This sample has around 150,000 distinct CDR3 sequences; more than 5.5% occur once, and the top ten carry more than 2%. This specimen was CD4+ T cells sorted from PBMCs, taken around 5 days after the first yellow fever vaccination. The receptors were gathered from a man aged 18 to 29 who received the YFV17D yellow fever vaccine.

This clonotype showed up many times. V is TRBV7-2 and J is TRBJ2-3; 8 bases match TRBD2. The germline gives CDR1 SGHTA, CDR2 FQGNSA. The CDR3 totals 14 residues. Losses at the gene ends were 4 bases for V and 4 bases for J; bases not matched to a gene: 4. CDR3 nucleotide sequence: TGTGCCAGCAGCTCGGGGGGGGACGCAGATACGCAGTATTTT. Translating it yields CASSSGGDADTQYF.

The sample holds many counts of this clonotype. The genes are TRBV7-2 and TRBJ2-2; D uncertain. Germline V lookup: CDR1 SGHTA, CDR2 FQGNSA. The CDR3 extends over 14 amino acids. V lost 2 bases and J lost 6, with 10 bases in between. CDR3 DNA: TGTGCCAGCAGCTTATTATATCCCCCCGGGGAGCTGTTTTTT. Its protein is CASSLLYPPGELFF.

The table lists this clonotype with many counts. Here the CDR3 DNA reads TGTGCCAGCAGAGACAGACTCGGTGGGGAAAAACTGTTTTTT. Its protein product is CASRDRLGGEKLFF. The V gene is TRBV12-3 or TRBV12-4, the J gene TRBJ1-4, with TRBD1 as a possible D gene (5 bases). Trimming left V 6 bases short and J 8 bases short, with 16 bases between. The CDR3 loop spans 14 amino acids.

J is TRBJ2-7 and V is TRBV4-1; D is unresolved. This CDR3 region has 15 residues. V was trimmed by 1 base and J by 4 bases, leaving 14 bases between them. Germline V gene data show CDR1 as MGHRA and CDR2 as YSYEKL. The CDR3 sequence: CASSQAETTIYEQYF. The CDR3 DNA reads TGCGCCAGCAGCCAAGCCGAAACGACAATTTACGAGCAGTACTTC.

V and J are TRBV6-5 and TRBJ1-2, with TRBD1 matching over 7 bases. The CDR3 is 13 amino acids. Germline loops: CDR1 MNHEY, CDR2 SVGAGI. J lost 8 bases, V lost 8 bases, and 11 bases had no gene match. In nucleotides, the CDR3 is TGTGCCAGCGGTAACCGGGACAGTCGGGGCTACACCTTC. This sequence encodes CASGNRDSRGYTF.

In its sample, this clonotype was seen many times. This chain joins TRBV5-1 and TRBJ1-2; D is uncertain. V gave up 0 bases and J gave up 8 bases, with 17 bases separating them. Per the germline V gene, CDR1 is SGHRS and CDR2 is YFSETQ. The CDR3 length is 15 residues. The CDR3 protein is CASSLDGPRRIGYTF. CDR3 nucleotides: TGCGCCAGCAGCTTGGACGGACCTCGACGAATAGGCTACACCTTC.

This clonotype was seen a handful of times. The rearrangement links TRBV15 to TRBJ2-5, with a possible D match to TRBD2 (6 bases). The V and J ends lost 0 bases and 5 bases respectively, with 10 bases between them. There are 14 residues in the CDR3. Per the germline V gene, CDR1 is LNHNV and CDR2 is YYDKDF (reference sequence). CDR3 protein: CATSRDPAGETQYF. As DNA, the CDR3 is TGTGCCACCAGCAGAGATCCGGCGGGGGAGACCCAGTACTTC.

This clonotype was counted many times. CDR3 nucleotides: TGCGCCAGCAGCTCGCCGGGACAGATTCTTGGTGGCTACACCTTC. Translating it yields CASSSPGQILGGYTF. This chain joins TRBV5-1 and TRBJ1-2; 7 nucleotides line up with TRBD1. The CDR3 runs to 15 residues. V was clipped by 3 bases and J by 7 bases; unmatched bases: 12. Looked up from germline, CDR1 is SGHRS and CDR2 is YFSETQ.

This clonotype has ten or more counts. The chain joins TRBV24-1 to TRBJ1-5, with 7 bases that match TRBD1. Looked up from germline, CDR1 is KGHDR and CDR2 is SFDVKD. The V segment lost 4 bases and the J segment 1 base; nucleotides outside the gene matches: 3. There are 15 residues in the CDR3. CDR3 nucleotides: TGTGCCACCAGTGACTCAGGGGGGAGCAATCAGCCCCAGCATTTT. It translates to CATSDSGGSNQPQHF.

This clonotype was seen many times. The chain has TRBV7-9 and TRBJ2-3; tentatively, D is TRBD1 (6 bases). The ends were cut back, 2 bases at V and 4 bases at J, with 13 bases in the middle. The germline V gene encodes CDR1 SEHNR and CDR2 FQNEAQ (reference sequence). The CDR3 consists of 15 residues. CDR3: CASSLWSRGADTQYF. DNA for the CDR3: TGTGCCAGCAGCTTATGGAGCAGGGGAGCAGATACGCAGTATTTT.

This chain connects TRBV2 to TRBJ1-2; 8 nucleotides match TRBD1. The J segment lost 7 bases and the V segment lost 4 bases, leaving 5 bases of the junction unmatched. The germline gives CDR1 SNHLY, CDR2 FYNNEI. The CDR3 contains 13 residues. Here the CDR3 DNA reads TGTGCCAGCAGTGTGTCAGGGGGCCGTGGCTACACCTTC. It is translated as CASSVSGGRGYTF.

This clonotype was counted at least ten times. The V gene is TRBV7-2, the J gene TRBJ2-1; D remains unclear. Germline-derived CDR1 and CDR2 are SGHTA and FQGNSA. Deletions cut 0 bases from V and 3 bases from J, with 12 bases between. The CDR3 covers 16 residues. The CDR3 spells CASSLAGPPGYNEQFF. CDR3 coding DNA: TGTGCCAGCAGCTTAGCGGGCCCGCCAGGCTACAATGAGCAGTTCTTC.

At least ten counts were recorded for this clonotype. V and J are TRBV7-9 and TRBJ2-1, with 7 bases matching TRBD2. The CDR3 length is 15 residues. In germline, CDR1 is SEHNR, CDR2 FQNEAQ (reference sequence). J was trimmed by 5 bases and V by 6 bases; bases with no gene match: 10. The CDR3 nucleotides read TGTGCCAGCAGGCTCGTCCGCGGGGGAAACAATGAGCAGTTCTTC. Amino acid sequence: CASRLVRGGNNEQFF. The whole variable domain, filled in from reference TRBV7-9 and TRBJ2-1, reads DTGVSQNPRHKITKRGQNVTFRCDPISEHNRLYWYRQTLGQGPEFLTYFQNEAQLEKSRLLSDRFSAERPKGSFSTLEIQRTEQGDSAMYLCASRLVRGGNNEQFFGPGTRLTVL.

The chain couples TRBV29-1 to TRBJ1-1; D is possibly TRBD1 (6 bases). Germline assignment: CDR1 SQVTM and CDR2 ANQGSEA. The length of the CDR3 is 13 residues. Between the trimmed V and J ends, which lost 7 bases and 6 bases, there was a span of 18 bases. The CDR3 is CSAQEGGAPEAFF. As DNA, the CDR3 is TGCAGCGCCCAAGAGGGGGGCGCCCCTGAAGCTTTCTTT.

This clonotype was found a few times. The V gene is TRBV30, the J gene TRBJ2-5; 14 bases agree with TRBD2. Trimming at V came to 5 bases and at J to 4 bases, leaving 0 bases not matched to a gene. The CDR3 contains 13 residues. The V gene's germline CDR1 is GTSNPN and CDR2 SVGIG (reference sequence). The CDR3 region has the DNA TGTGCCTGGGGGACTAGCGGGGGAGAGACCCAGTACTTC. Its translation: CAWGTSGGETQYF.

This clonotype was counted many times. Written as DNA, the CDR3 is TGTGCCAGCAGTGACGGGAGAACTTTCACCGGGGAGCTGTTTTTT. As protein: CASSDGRTFTGELFF. The chain has TRBV25-1 and TRBJ2-2; a possible D gene is TRBD2 (6 bases). Per germline, CDR1 MGHDK and CDR2 SYGVNS. V was cut by 3 bases and J by 4 bases, with 12 bases left in between. The CDR3 covers 15 residues. The full variable domain, completed using reference TRBV25-1 and TRBJ2-2, is EADIYQTPRYLVIGTGKKITLECSQTMGHDKMYWYQQDPGMELHLIHYSYGVNSTEKGDLSSESTVSRIRTEHFPLTLESARPSHTSQYLCASSDGRTFTGELFFGEGSRLTVL.

As regards this clonotype: A much bigger clone sits one base away, suggesting this may be a read error. The V and J genes are TRBV12-3 or TRBV12-4 and TRBJ1-6; 7 nucleotides line up with TRBD1. The V segment lost 8 bases and the J segment 10 bases; nucleotides outside the gene matches: 8. The CDR3 is made up of 13 amino acids. CDR3 protein: CASGRQGGSPLHF. CDR3 sequence (DNA): TGTGCCAGCGGTCGACAGGGCGGGTCACCCCTCCACTTT.

This clonotype showed up many times. The V gene is TRBV5-1, the J gene TRBJ2-1, with TRBD1 identical over 10 bases. After removal of 3 bases from V and 5 bases from J, the junction contained 2 bases not matched to a gene. In germline, CDR1 is SGHRS, CDR2 YFSETQ. The CDR3 runs to 14 residues. The DNA for the CDR3 is TGCGCCAGCAGCTCGGGACAGGGGAACAATGAGCAGTTCTTC. Encoded protein: CASSSGQGNNEQFF.

This chain uses TRBV7-9 with TRBJ1-2; D gene ambiguous. The germline V and J ends were trimmed by 1 base and 6 bases, with 12 bases remaining between them. The CDR3 contains 14 residues. Looked up from germline, CDR1 is SEHNR and CDR2 is FQNEAQ (reference sequence). The CDR3: CASSLGGLSHGYTF. The CDR3 DNA follows: TGTGCCAGCAGCTTAGGTGGTCTTTCCCATGGCTACACCTTC.

Ten or more counts support this clonotype. The chain has TRBV7-2 and TRBJ2-5; 7 bases map to TRBD1. The CDR3 loop spans 13 amino acids. Looked up from germline, CDR1 is SGHTA and CDR2 is FQGNSA. Trimming cost V 11 bases and J 7 bases; bases outside gene matches: 13. In DNA form, the CDR3 reads TGTGCCTCCACGACAGGGCGGTCAGCGACCCAGTACTTC. Protein product: CASTTGRSATQYF.